What follows are 7 T cell receptor beta chains derived from one specimen sequenced in a study of shared clonotypes between healthy human individuals. Some clones are missing from TCRdb's copy, which holds only in-frame ones; the method was immunoSEQ multiplex PCR. The sample lists 170,000 or so clones; 66% were seen once. The material sequenced was memory CD4+ T cells sorted from blood. Sample subset: CD45RA-negative fraction. These receptor sequences come from a man younger than 40 in good health.

CDR3 region: CASSPRTGGRTEAFF. CDR3 in DNA: TGTGCCAGCAGTCCAAGGACAGGGGGCCGTACTGAAGCTTTCTTT. V is TRBV28 and J is TRBJ1-1; 11 bases line up with TRBD1. Germline-derived CDR1 and CDR2 are MDHEN and SYDVKM. V lost 5 bases and J lost 5; bases outside the gene matches: 7. The CDR3 totals 15 residues.

V and J are TRBV7-9 and TRBJ1-1, with D possibly matching TRBD1 (6 bases). The germline V gene has CDR1 SEHNR and CDR2 FQNEAQ (reference sequence). The CDR3 consists of 15 residues. V lost 9 bases, J lost 1 base, and 18 bases lay in between. In DNA form, the CDR3 reads TGTGCCAGTACCTCCTTAGACAGGCCGAACACTGAAGCTTTCTTT. It specifies CASTSLDRPNTEAFF.

This clone was seen only once. The rearrangement uses TRBV7-2 and TRBJ2-7, with no clear D. Germline lookup yields CDR1 SGHTA and CDR2 FQGNSA. The CDR3 extends over 13 amino acids. Deletions cut 1 base from V and 1 base from J, with 5 bases between. CDR3 region: CASSLDGSYEQYF. The CDR3 bases are TGTGCCAGCAGCTTAGACGGTTCCTACGAGCAGTACTTC.

The chain combines TRBV7-9 with TRBJ2-5; 11 positions agree with TRBD2. Germline lookup yields CDR1 SEHNR and CDR2 FQNEAQ (reference sequence). The junction had 5 bases not matched to a gene; V was cut back by 6 bases and J by 5 bases. CDR3 length equals 14 residues. CDR3: CASRRLAGRETQYF. Written as DNA, the CDR3 is TGTGCCAGCAGAAGACTAGCGGGACGGGAGACCCAGTACTTC.

The chain recombines TRBV2 with TRBJ1-5; no clear D gene. Trimming took off 8 bases at V and 3 bases at J, with 8 bases between the two ends. CDR1 is SNHLY, CDR2 FYNNEI, per germline. This CDR3 has 12 amino acids. The CDR3 coding sequence is TGTGCCAGCGGTCTGCACAATCAGCCCCAGCATTTT. This sequence encodes CASGLHNQPQHF.

As regards this clone: Other DNA variants within this sample encode the same CDR3. This chain joins TRBV29-1 and TRBJ1-2, with D unclear. Trimming removed 3 bases from V and 2 bases from J, with 13 bases in between. Germline loops: CDR1 SQVTM, CDR2 ANQGSEA. The length of the CDR3 is 14 residues. The CDR3 sequence is CSVDVGRRNYGYTF. In DNA form, the CDR3 reads TGCAGCGTTGACGTCGGCAGGAGAAACTATGGCTACACCTTC.

The CDR3 coding sequence is TGCAGCGTTCCGGGACAGGGGGCAGGAGCTAACTATGGCTACACCTTC. Protein sequence: CSVPGQGAGANYGYTF. The chain links TRBV29-1 to TRBJ1-2, with 12 bases aligning to TRBD1. V was pared by 5 bases and J by 0 bases, with 7 bases of the junction left unmatched. The CDR3 is made up of 16 amino acids. CDR1 is SQVTM and CDR2 is ANQGSEA in the germline V gene.